Each of the 18 T cell receptor beta chains below was sequenced from the same sample in a study of shared clonotypes between healthy human individuals. Naivety among CD8 cells was defined by CD45RO negativity and positive CCR7 selection, thereby excluding terminally differentiated effector memory CD45RA+ cells. Assay used: immunoSEQ multiplex PCR; TCRdb lists only in-frame clones, some missing. The sample gives approximately 590,000 clones, nearly 97% of which show up once; less than 0.13% is in the top ten. The sequenced material came from naive CD8+ T cells sorted from blood. The receptors come from a woman aged 25 to 39 in good health.

The chain employs TRBV30 and TRBJ2-1, with 8 bases lining up with TRBD2. CDR1 is GTSNPN, CDR2 SVGIG, per germline (reference sequence). Trimming cost V 0 bases and J 9 bases; bases outside gene matches: 7. The CDR3 sequence is 14 residues long. The CDR3 sequence: CAWSVASGSSEQFF. The CDR3 DNA reads TGTGCCTGGAGTGTAGCCAGCGGGAGTTCTGAGCAGTTCTTC.

This chain uses TRBV28 with TRBJ2-1, with D hard to call. The CDR3 is 11 residues long. V dropped 3 bases and J dropped 13 bases, with 10 bases sitting between them. CDR1 and CDR2 from the germline V gene are MDHEN and SYDVKM. The CDR3 nucleotides are TGTGCCAGCAGTTTTGTCCGCCATCAGTTCTTC. Its translation is CASSFVRHQFF.

The chain carries TRBV7-9 and TRBJ2-7; 14 positions agree with TRBD2. V lost 6 bases, J lost 0 bases, and 7 bases stayed unmatched. This CDR3 region has 17 residues. Germline V lookup: CDR1 SEHNR, CDR2 FQNEAQ (reference sequence). Here the CDR3 DNA reads TGTGCCAGCAGGGGGACTAGCGGGAGCTATAGCTCCTACGAGCAGTACTTC. This codes for CASRGTSGSYSSYEQYF. Full variable domain (outside the CDR3, taken from reference TRBV7-9 and TRBJ2-7): DTGVSQNPRHKITKRGQNVTFRCDPISEHNRLYWYRQTLGQGPEFLTYFQNEAQLEKSRLLSDRFSAERPKGSFSTLEIQRTEQGDSAMYLCASRGTSGSYSSYEQYFGPGTRLTVT.

This rearrangement joins TRBV30 to TRBJ1-1; D might be TRBD1 (5 bases). CDR1 is GTSNPN and CDR2 is SVGIG in the germline V gene (reference sequence). The V gene lost 3 bases and the J gene lost 5 bases, with 13 bases spanning the gap. This CDR3 spans 13 amino acids. The CDR3 loop is CAWSGAGDTEAFF. CDR3 bases: TGTGCCTGGAGCGGGGCGGGGGATACTGAAGCTTTCTTT.

The chain couples TRBV19 to TRBJ2-5; D is unresolved. V lost 4 bases, J lost 3 bases, and 12 bases lay in between. The CDR3 sequence is 14 residues long. Germline V CDR1 and CDR2: LNHDA, SQIVND (reference sequence). The CDR3 region has the DNA TGTGCCAGTAGTAGGTCGAGTTGGGAAGAGACCCAGTACTTC. Protein sequence: CASSRSSWEETQYF.

V and J are TRBV7-9 and TRBJ2-7; 7 bases fit TRBD2. J lost 3 bases, V lost 5 bases, and 1 base had no gene match. This CDR3 comprises 12 residues. Germline lookup yields CDR1 SEHNR and CDR2 FQNEAQ (reference sequence). CDR3 nucleotides: TGTGCCAGCAGCCGGGAGGACTACGAGCAGTACTTC. Its translation: CASSREDYEQYF.

This chain connects TRBV5-4 to TRBJ2-3; 9 nucleotides agree with TRBD2. Losses at the gene ends were 4 bases for V and 2 bases for J; bases not matched to a gene: 11. The V gene's germline CDR1 is SGHNT and CDR2 YYREEE (reference sequence). The CDR3 length is 17 residues. The CDR3 nucleotides are TGTGCCAGCAGCCCGATTGGGGTAGCGGGAGCCACAGATACGCAGTATTTT. Its translation is CASSPIGVAGATDTQYF.

Note on this clone: Other nucleotide sequences in the sample specify the same CDR3. The chain combines TRBV27 with TRBJ2-7; D may be TRBD2 (6 bases). The CDR3 has 14 amino acids. Germline CDR1 and CDR2: MNHEY and SMNVEV (reference sequence). V lost 3 bases and J lost 7, with 16 bases in between. The CDR3 sequence is CASSFSGGGSEQYF. For the CDR3, the DNA is TGTGCCAGCAGTTTCTCCGGGGGAGGCAGTGAGCAGTACTTC.

This clone was seen a single time. The V and J genes are TRBV19 and TRBJ2-3; tentative D call: TRBD2 (6 bases). Germline V CDR1 and CDR2: LNHDA, SQIVND (reference sequence). The V gene lost 9 bases and the J gene lost 2 bases, with 24 bases spanning the gap. The CDR3 is made up of 17 amino acids. As DNA, the CDR3 is TGTGCCAGCAAGCAATTCGGGGACTTGATCCTCACAGATACGCAGTATTTT. Protein sequence: CASKQFGDLILTDTQYF.

The chain couples TRBV29-1 to TRBJ2-3; TRBD1 or TRBD2 may be the D gene (5 bases each). Germline V gives CDR1 SQVTM, CDR2 ANQGSEA. With 7 bases removed from V and 1 base from J, the gap between germline ends came to 15 bases. The CDR3 is 14 residues long. CDR3 DNA: TGCAGCGCCGGAGAGGGGCTGGGCACAGATACGCAGTATTTT. Its translation is CSAGEGLGTDTQYF.

This rearrangement joins TRBV6-5 to TRBJ2-3; 9 bases are a match to TRBD2. CDR3 length: 15 residues. Per germline, CDR1 MNHEY and CDR2 SVGAGI. After removal of 1 base from V and 6 bases from J, the junction contained 5 bases not matched to a gene. The CDR3 nucleotides read TGTGCCAGCAGTTACTACGCGGGAGGGCTCGATACGCAGTATTTT. Protein sequence: CASSYYAGGLDTQYF.

For this clone: At the DNA level, this CDR3 is encoded by other sequences in the same sample as well. The chain links TRBV27 to TRBJ2-1; D unclear. The CDR3 extends over 13 amino acids. In germline, CDR1 is MNHEY, CDR2 SMNVEV (reference sequence). Trimming took off 4 bases at V and 4 bases at J, with 8 bases between the two ends. The CDR3 protein is CASSSAVYNEQFF. CDR3 DNA sequence: TGTGCCAGCAGTTCGGCAGTATACAATGAGCAGTTCTTC.

This chain links TRBV29-1 with TRBJ2-7; TRBD2 might be the D (6 bases). CDR3 length: 15 amino acids. CDR1 is SQVTM, CDR2 ANQGSEA, per germline. The V end was cut by 4 bases, the J end by 1 base, with 17 bases between. CDR3 protein: CSVVWQAGQSYEQYF. CDR3 bases: TGCAGCGTTGTTTGGCAGGCGGGGCAATCCTACGAGCAGTACTTC.

V gene TRBV7-6 combines with J gene TRBJ2-5; D possibly uses TRBD1 or TRBD2 (5 bases each). Gene TRBJ2-7 matches the end of the DNA better, so the J call may be wrong. Germline V gene sequence: CDR1 SGHVS, CDR2 FNYEAQ. The CDR3 consists of 15 residues. CDR3 region: CASSASRDPSYEQYF. Written as DNA, the CDR3 is TGTGCCAGCAGCGCCTCGAGGGACCCGTCCTACGAGCAGTACTTC.

The chain is built from TRBV7-9 and TRBJ1-2, with no clear D. The CDR3 has 14 residues. Looked up from germline, CDR1 is SEHNR and CDR2 is FQNEAQ (reference sequence). The V and J ends lost 1 base and 0 bases respectively, with 6 bases between them. The DNA of the CDR3 is TGTGCCAGCAGCTTAGTCTCTGCTAACTATGGCTACACCTTC. It is translated as CASSLVSANYGYTF. The full variable domain, rest sourced from reference TRBV7-9 and TRBJ1-2, is DTGVSQNPRHKITKRGQNVTFRCDPISEHNRLYWYRQTLGQGPEFLTYFQNEAQLEKSRLLSDRFSAERPKGSFSTLEIQRTEQGDSAMYLCASSLVSANYGYTFGSGTRLTVV.

The chain recombines TRBV14 with TRBJ2-3; no firm D call. The CDR3 totals 17 residues. Germline loops: CDR1 SGHDN, CDR2 FVKESK. With 2 bases removed from V and 6 bases from J, the gap between germline ends came to 21 bases. The CDR3 sequence: CASSQLGLADPFDTQYF. The CDR3, as DNA: TGTGCCAGCAGCCAACTAGGGTTGGCGGACCCATTCGATACGCAGTATTTT.

The CDR3: CASSEAFWTSRGAFF. The CDR3 DNA reads TGTGCCAGCAGTGAAGCTTTTTGGACGTCCCGGGGAGCTTTCTTT. This chain links TRBV6-1 with TRBJ1-1; D remains unclear. The CDR3 length is 15 residues. CDR1 and CDR2 (germline): MNHNS, SASEGT. Deletions cut 0 bases from V and 10 bases from J, with 18 bases between.

The J gene is TRBJ1-4, the V gene TRBV7-9, with 9 bases aligning to TRBD1. The CDR3 totals 15 residues. Germline CDR1 and CDR2: SEHNR and FQNEAQ (reference sequence). Trimming removed 3 bases from V and 6 bases from J; junction bases left unmatched: 5. The CDR3 loop is CASSLNRGRDEKLFF. DNA for the CDR3: TGTGCCAGCAGCTTGAACAGGGGGCGAGATGAAAAACTGTTTTTT.